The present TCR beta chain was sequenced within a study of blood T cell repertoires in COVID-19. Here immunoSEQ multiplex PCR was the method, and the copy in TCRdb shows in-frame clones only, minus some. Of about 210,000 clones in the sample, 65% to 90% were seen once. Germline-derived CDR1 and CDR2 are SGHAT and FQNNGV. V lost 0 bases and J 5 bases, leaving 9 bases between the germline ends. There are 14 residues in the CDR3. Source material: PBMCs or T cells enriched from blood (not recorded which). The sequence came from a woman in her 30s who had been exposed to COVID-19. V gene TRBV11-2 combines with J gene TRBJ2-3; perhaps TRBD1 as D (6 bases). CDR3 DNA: TGTGCCAGCAGCTTAGACTCAGGGGTAGATACGCAGTATTTT. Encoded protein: CASSLDSGVDTQYF.